This T cell receptor (beta chain) appears in the sequencing data of a study of HIV-infected patients and healthy controls. Notes on the study in general: The study did not determine the donors' HLA types.

There are many counts of this clonotype. Its antigen is currently unknown. V was pared by 5 bases and J by 3 bases, with 9 bases between. Germline assignment: CDR1 SGHVS and CDR2 FNYEAQ. The CDR3 spans 13 residues. The repertoire came from unfractionated whole blood and reflected all unsorted peripheral T cells. 500 ng RNA was reverse transcribed with alpha and beta constant-region primers. Using multiplexing indices, alpha and beta chain libraries were generated apart by chain-specific third strand synthesis. Using its own MiXCR run on the 5' RACE reads, TCRdb lists one record per CDR3 protein. The repertoire holds over 10,000 distinct CDR3 sequences, with roughly 5% as singletons.

V is TRBV7-6 and J is TRBJ2-3; the D is unclear. Specimen: blood. This receptor was obtained from an adult in good health. The CDR3 DNA reads as TGTGCCAGCAGCACCAGAGATACAGATACGCAGTATTTT. The encoded protein is CASSTRDTDTQYF.